The rows below give T cell receptor beta chains drawn from one sample of a study of vaccination and CD4 T cells after COVID-19. Their recognized antigens are unknown. In TCRdb, the PCR reads were re-called with MiXCR into one record per CDR3 protein. The sample has 11,000 to 15,000 distinct CDR3 sequences, roughly 31% seen once. The sequencing sample was made of cultured CD4+ T cells from blood. The receptors here all came from a human donor with COVID-19. The CDR3 runs from the conserved cysteine through the conserved F or W. The D gene is left open where the match is weak. A row's size may be missing; if present it is once, few, many or a size class.

V gene	J gene	clone size	D gene	CDR3 DNA	CDR3 protein
TRBV30	TRBJ1-5	few	-	TGTGCCTGGAGTTCCCAGGGCAATCAGCCCCAGCATTTT	CAWSSQGNQPQHF
TRBV4-3	TRBJ2-3	-	TRBD2	TGCGCCAGCAGCCAAGATACGGGGGGGGCAGATACGCAGTATTTT	CASSQDTGGADTQYF
TRBV6-1	TRBJ1-2	few	TRBD1	TGTGCCATACAGGACAGGAACTATGGCTACACCTTC	CAIQDRNYGYTF
TRBV11-3	TRBJ1-2	-	TRBD1	TGTGCCAGCAGCTTAGATTTGGGACAGAGGATCGGGTACACCTTC	CASSLDLGQRIGYTF
TRBV19	TRBJ2-7	-	-	TGTGCCAGTACCCCGACGTGGGGCTCCCCTAACGAGCAGTACTTC	CASTPTWGSPNEQYF
TRBV30	TRBJ1-4	-	-	TGTGCCTGGAGACAGGAGGAGGCTGAAAAACTGTTTTTT	CAWRQEEAEKLFF
TRBV6-5	TRBJ1-6	-	-	TGTGCCAGCAGTTACATCGGGGTTTTGGATAATTCACCCCTCCACTTT	CASSYIGVLDNSPLHF
TRBV11-2	TRBJ2-5	-	-	TGTGCCAGCAGCTTCACAGGGTGGGATGAGGAGACCCAGTACTTC	CASSFTGWDEETQYF
TRBV5-1	TRBJ1-5	-	-	TGCGCCAGCAGCTTGTCAGGGAATAGCAATCAGCCCCAGCATTTT	CASSLSGNSNQPQHF
TRBV5-1	TRBJ2-5	-	TRBD2	TGCGCCAGCAGGGCCGCGACTAGCGGGGGATTAAAGTACCAAGAGACCCAGTACTTC	CASRAATSGGLKYQETQYF
TRBV7-6	TRBJ2-1	once	TRBD2	TGTGCCAGCAGCTTAGAGGCCTCGGTTAGCGGGGGGGCTCCCTACAATGAGCAGTTCTTC	CASSLEASVSGGAPYNEQFF
TRBV6-2/TRBV6-3	TRBJ2-7	few	-	TGTGCCAGCAGGGGGGGAAGGATCGAGCAGTACTTC	CASRGGRIEQYF
TRBV7-3	TRBJ1-1	-	-	TGTGCCAGCAGCAGAGACAGGAACACTGAAGCTTTCTTT	CASSRDRNTEAFF
TRBV12-3/TRBV12-4	TRBJ1-2	-	-	TGTGCCAGCAGCTCGACACCTTACTATGGCTACACCTTC	CASSSTPYYGYTF
TRBV11-3	TRBJ1-5	few	-	TGTGCCAGCCGATCGTCACATCAGCCCCAGCATTTT	CASRSSHQPQHF
TRBV6-1	TRBJ2-1	-	TRBD2	TGTGCCAGCAGTGCCGGGGGGAGTTACAATGAGCAGTTCTTC	CASSAGGSYNEQFF
TRBV6-1	TRBJ2-2	few	-	TGTGCCAGCATCACCGGGTCGGTTAGCGGGGAGCTGTTTTTT	CASITGSVSGELFF
TRBV20-1	TRBJ1-4	-	-	TGCAGTGCTAGAGATCTTCGACAGTCTAATGAAAAACTGTTTTTT	CSARDLRQSNEKLFF
TRBV2	TRBJ1-5	-	-	TGTGCCAGCAGCCTCCCTAGGGGGAACAGCAATCAGCCCCAGCATTTT	CASSLPRGNSNQPQHF
TRBV12-3/TRBV12-4	TRBJ2-3	few	-	TGTGCCAGCACCCCGGGCGCTACGCAGTATTTT	CASTPGATQYF
TRBV20-1	TRBJ2-6	-	TRBD1	TGCAGTGTAGAGGACAGGGGGTCGCTCTCTGGGGCCAACGTCCTGACTTTC	CSVEDRGSLSGANVLTF
TRBV20-1	TRBJ1-3	-	TRBD1	TGCAGTGCTAGAGATTTCGGGCAGGGGGTCTCTGGAAACACCATATATTTT	CSARDFGQGVSGNTIYF
TRBV5-4	TRBJ2-1	-	TRBD1	TGTGCCAGCAGCTTGGCGGGACAGTACAATGAGCAGTTCTTC	CASSLAGQYNEQFF
TRBV30	TRBJ2-2	-	-	TGTGCCTGGAACAGTGTGAACACCGGGGAGCTGTTTTTT	CAWNSVNTGELFF
TRBV5-4	TRBJ1-1	few	-	TGTGCCAGCAGCTTGGAGGGAGCTGAAGCTTTCTTT	CASSLEGAEAFF
TRBV12-3/TRBV12-4	TRBJ1-2	few	TRBD1	TGTGCCAGCCTTTTCCACAAGGGGACAGGGGGCGCGAACTATGGCTACACCTTC	CASLFHKGTGGANYGYTF
TRBV6-5	TRBJ2-7	few	-	TGTGCCAGCAGTTCGTCAGGGGGGAAGGCCGCCGAGCAGTACTTC	CASSSSGGKAAEQYF
TRBV6-1	TRBJ1-6	medium-sized	TRBD1	TGTGCCAGCAGCCCCGGACAGGGGTCGAATTCACCCCTCCACTTT	CASSPGQGSNSPLHF
TRBV5-6	TRBJ2-2	once	-	TGTGCCAGCAGCGAGGTAGGGAAAAGGGGGAACACCGGGGAGCTGTTTTTT	CASSEVGKRGNTGELFF
TRBV12-3/TRBV12-4	TRBJ2-5	-	TRBD1	TGTGCCAGCAGTACAGGGGCCTCTGGGGAGACCCAGTACTTC	CASSTGASGETQYF
TRBV5-4	TRBJ2-1	-	-	TGTGCCAGCAGCCCGGCGTTTGGTAATGAGCAGTTCTTC	CASSPAFGNEQFF
TRBV12-3/TRBV12-4	TRBJ1-1	few	-	TGTGCCAGCAGCGGAACCCGGGACACTGAAGCTTTCTTT	CASSGTRDTEAFF
TRBV11-3	TRBJ2-7	few	TRBD1	TGTGCCAGCAGCTCCCCGGGACAGGGTATCTACGAGCAGTACTTC	CASSSPGQGIYEQYF
TRBV19	TRBJ1-2	few	-	TGTGCCAGTAGTGCAGGGAACGGAGCTAACTATGGCTACACCTTC	CASSAGNGANYGYTF
TRBV7-9	TRBJ2-5	-	TRBD1	TGTGCCAGCAGCTTAGGGGACAGGGGGTCTCGAGAGACCCAGTACTTC	CASSLGDRGSRETQYF